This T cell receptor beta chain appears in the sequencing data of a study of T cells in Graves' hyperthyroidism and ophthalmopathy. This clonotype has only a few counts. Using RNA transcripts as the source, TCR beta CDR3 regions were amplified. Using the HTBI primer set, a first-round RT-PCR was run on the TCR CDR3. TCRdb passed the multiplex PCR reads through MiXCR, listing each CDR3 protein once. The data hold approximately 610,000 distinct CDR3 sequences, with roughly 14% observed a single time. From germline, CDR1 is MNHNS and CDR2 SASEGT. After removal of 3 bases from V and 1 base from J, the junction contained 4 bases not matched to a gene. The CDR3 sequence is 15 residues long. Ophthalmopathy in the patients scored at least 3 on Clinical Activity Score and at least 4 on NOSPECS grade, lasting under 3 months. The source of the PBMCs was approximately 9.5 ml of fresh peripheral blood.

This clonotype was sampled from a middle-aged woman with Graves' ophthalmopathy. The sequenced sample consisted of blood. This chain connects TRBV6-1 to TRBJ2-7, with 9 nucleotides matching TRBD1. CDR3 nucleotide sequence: TGTGCCAGCAGTGACGCCGACAGGGGGTCCTACGAGCAGTACTTC. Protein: CASSDADRGSYEQYF.